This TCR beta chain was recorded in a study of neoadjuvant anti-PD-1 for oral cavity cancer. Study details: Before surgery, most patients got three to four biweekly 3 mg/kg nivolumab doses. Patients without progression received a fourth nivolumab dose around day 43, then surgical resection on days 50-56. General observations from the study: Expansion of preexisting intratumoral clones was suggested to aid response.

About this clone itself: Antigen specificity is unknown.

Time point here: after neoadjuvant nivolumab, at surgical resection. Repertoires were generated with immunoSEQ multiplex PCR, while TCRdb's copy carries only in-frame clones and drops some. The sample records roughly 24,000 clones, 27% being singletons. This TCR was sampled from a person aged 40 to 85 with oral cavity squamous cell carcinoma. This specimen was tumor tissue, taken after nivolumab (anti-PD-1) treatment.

The CDR3 is CASERTPILGNQPQHF. The CDR3 DNA is TGTGCCAGCGAGCGAACACCTATCCTTGGCAATCAGCCCCAGCATTTT. V and J are TRBV2 and TRBJ1-5; D not certain. The CDR3 consists of 16 residues. Germline V gene sequence: CDR1 SNHLY, CDR2 FYNNEI. The V end lost 8 bases, the J end lost 2 bases, and 19 bases lay between the germline ends.